These 21 T cell receptor beta chains were all obtained from the same sample, sequenced in a study of blood T cell repertoires in COVID-19. The method was immunoSEQ multiplex PCR; TCRdb's version includes in-frame clones alone and lacks a portion of them. Counted here are 200,000 to 250,000 clones, 86% occurring once; the ten biggest clones make up 5.5% to 6.5%. The sequenced sample was peripheral blood. These receptors came from a woman of 80 years or more with COVID-19, enrolled during active disease.

The V call is TRBV25-1, the J call TRBJ1-2, with 7 bases identical to TRBD1. Losses at the gene ends were 3 bases for V and 2 bases for J; bases not matched to a gene: 3. There are 14 residues in the CDR3. Looked up from germline, CDR1 is MGHDK and CDR2 is SYGVNS. CDR3 bases: TGTGCCAGCAGTGACGTACAGGGGAACTATGGCTACACCTTC. This sequence encodes CASSDVQGNYGYTF.

This clone was observed a few times. The chain recombines TRBV18 with TRBJ2-5; D is uncertain. Germline V CDR1 and CDR2: KGHSH, LQKENI. CDR3 length: 13 amino acids. The V and J ends lost 3 bases and 5 bases respectively, with 10 bases between them. The CDR3 DNA reads TGTGCCAGCTCACCCGGATGGCGGGAGACCCAGTACTTC. Protein product: CASSPGWRETQYF.

V is TRBV30 and J is TRBJ1-4; D ambiguous. V shed 0 bases and J shed 8 bases, with 13 bases lying between them. CDR1 GTSNPN and CDR2 SVGIG come from the germline V gene (reference sequence). This CDR3 comprises 14 residues. The CDR3 spells CAWSVGGSEEKLFF. CDR3 in DNA: TGTGCCTGGAGTGTCGGAGGGTCGGAGGAAAAACTGTTTTTT.

This chain links TRBV28 with TRBJ1-4, with D hard to call. Between the trimmed V and J ends, which lost 3 bases and 0 bases, there was a span of 8 bases. Per germline, CDR1 MDHEN and CDR2 SYDVKM. The CDR3 is 15 residues long. CDR3 sequence: CASSLQFATNEKLFF. CDR3 in DNA: TGTGCCAGCAGTTTGCAGTTTGCAACTAATGAAAAACTGTTTTTT.

Only one count was recorded for this clone. The chain links TRBV2 to TRBJ1-5; 7 bases line up with TRBD1. Germline V gene lookup returns CDR1 SNHLY and CDR2 FYNNEI. The ends lost 4 bases at V and 4 bases at J; junction bases unmatched: 10. This CDR3 has 16 amino acids. The CDR3, as DNA: TGTGCCAGCAGTGTGGGACAGACTTGGGGGAATCAGCCCCAGCATTTT. Amino acids: CASSVGQTWGNQPQHF.

The chain combines TRBV15 with TRBJ1-1; TRBD1 is a possible D gene (5 bases). Germline assignment: CDR1 LNHNV and CDR2 YYDKDF (reference sequence). Trimming removed 3 bases at V and 8 bases at J, with 13 bases between. The CDR3 is 13 amino acids. The CDR3 protein is CATSRGEGREAFF. CDR3 nucleotide sequence: TGTGCCACCAGCAGGGGGGAGGGGCGGGAAGCTTTCTTT.

This chain connects TRBV28 to TRBJ2-1; 8 bases are a match to TRBD1. The CDR3 loop spans 14 amino acids. V lost 5 bases, J lost 6 bases, and 6 bases stayed unmatched. Per germline, CDR1 MDHEN and CDR2 SYDVKM. The CDR3 DNA follows: TGTGCCAGCAGTCGACAGGGGCTCCTCAATGAGCAGTTCTTC. It is translated as CASSRQGLLNEQFF.

This chain uses TRBV6-2 or TRBV6-3 with TRBJ1-5; 7 positions agree with TRBD1. From germline, CDR1 is MNHEY and CDR2 SVGEGT. The CDR3 is made up of 14 amino acids. V lost 3 bases and J lost 5; bases outside the gene matches: 4. The CDR3 region is CASSYWQGDQPQHF. The CDR3 DNA follows: TGTGCCAGCAGTTATTGGCAGGGGGATCAGCCCCAGCATTTT.

V usage is TRBV2 and J usage is TRBJ2-5; 13 bases map to TRBD2. Per the germline V gene, CDR1 is SNHLY and CDR2 is FYNNEI. J gave up 4 bases and V 4 bases, and 3 bases lay outside the gene matches. The CDR3 runs to 15 residues. The CDR3 reads CASSGTSGGRETQYF. CDR3 DNA sequence: TGTGCCAGCAGTGGGACTAGCGGGGGACGAGAGACCCAGTACTTC.

CDR3: CASSLRVNTEAFF. The CDR3 bases are TGCGCCAGCAGCCTGAGGGTCAACACTGAAGCTTTCTTT. The chain recombines TRBV5-1 with TRBJ1-1, with unresolved D. Trimming stripped 4 bases from V and 2 bases from J, with 9 bases between. The germline CDR1 and CDR2 sequences are SGHRS and YFSETQ. This CDR3 spans 13 amino acids. Supplemented by reference TRBV5-1 and TRBJ1-1, the full variable domain reads KAGVTQTPRYLIKTRGQQVTLSCSPISGHRSVSWYQQTPGQGLQFLFEYFSETQRNKGNFPGRFSGRQFSNSRSEMNVSTLELGDSALYLCASSLRVNTEAFFGQGTRLTVV.

V usage is TRBV11-2 and J usage is TRBJ2-2; maybe TRBD2 (5 bases). The germline V and J ends were trimmed by 1 base and 0 bases, with 6 bases remaining between them. CDR1 SGHAT and CDR2 FQNNGV come from the germline V gene. CDR3 size: 15 residues. DNA of the CDR3: TGTGCCAGCAGCTTAGTCGGGGCGAACACCGGGGAGCTGTTTTTT. Encoded protein: CASSLVGANTGELFF.

V and J are TRBV6-5 and TRBJ1-2, with unresolved D. Looked up from germline, CDR1 is MNHEY and CDR2 is SVGAGI. The CDR3 extends over 10 amino acids. Trimming pared 4 bases from V and 5 bases from J, leaving 2 bases between. The CDR3 protein is CASSSYGYTF. CDR3 in DNA: TGTGCCAGCAGTTCTTATGGCTACACCTTC.

This chain connects TRBV9 to TRBJ1-4; D might be TRBD1 (5 bases). Looked up from germline, CDR1 is SGDLS and CDR2 is YYNGEE. Trimming left V 7 bases short and J 3 bases short, with 16 bases between. The CDR3 has 15 residues. CDR3 bases: TGTGCCAGCGCACCTCGGGCAGGGCCTAATGAAAAACTGTTTTTT. Translation gives CASAPRAGPNEKLFF.

The chain uses TRBV5-5 and TRBJ1-2; 7 bases are a match to TRBD1. The germline V gene has CDR1 SGHKS and CDR2 YYEKEE (reference sequence). V shed 4 bases and J 4 bases; nucleotides not matched to a gene: 16. There are 17 residues in the CDR3. This CDR3 is CASSAKGQSQRPYGYTF. Written as DNA, the CDR3 is TGTGCCAGCAGCGCCAAGGGACAGTCTCAAAGGCCCTATGGCTACACCTTC.

The V and J genes are TRBV5-8 and TRBJ2-7; 7 bases match TRBD2. CDR3 length: 16 residues. The V and J ends lost 2 bases and 3 bases, in that order; junction bases with no gene match: 11. The germline gives CDR1 SGHTS, CDR2 YDEGEE. CDR3: CASSLPPSGGLYEQYV. The CDR3 DNA is TGTGCCAGCAGCTTACCGCCTAGCGGAGGCCTCTACGAGCAGTACGTC.

The V call is TRBV29-1, the J call TRBJ1-1; 10 bases fit TRBD1. The CDR3 totals 15 residues. V was pared by 6 bases and J by 1 base, with 8 bases of the junction left unmatched. The V gene's germline CDR1 is SQVTM and CDR2 ANQGSEA. The CDR3 spells CSVKRQGAPNTEAFF. The CDR3, as DNA: TGCAGCGTAAAAAGACAGGGGGCCCCGAACACTGAAGCTTTCTTT.

The chain has TRBV3-1 (or the pseudogene TRBV3-2) and TRBJ1-2; 10 bases agree with TRBD1. CDR1 is LGHDT, CDR2 YNNKEL, per germline (reference sequence). V lost 11 bases, J lost 4 bases, and 7 bases stayed unmatched. CDR3 length: 13 amino acids. The DNA of the CDR3 is TGTGCCGTCAGGGGGACAGGGGTCTATGGCTACACCTTC. It encodes CAVRGTGVYGYTF.

The V gene is TRBV28, the J gene TRBJ1-1, with D possibly TRBD1 on 6 matching bases. Per the germline V gene, CDR1 is MDHEN and CDR2 is SYDVKM. The CDR3 is made up of 14 amino acids. The ends were cut back, 8 bases at V and 5 bases at J, with 18 bases in the middle. The CDR3, as DNA: TGTGCCAGCCACCCCCAGGGGAGGGATACTGAAGCTTTCTTT. It encodes CASHPQGRDTEAFF.

The chain joins TRBV5-1 to TRBJ2-7; weak D call: TRBD2 (5 bases). Germline V gene lookup returns CDR1 SGHRS and CDR2 YFSETQ. The CDR3 runs 15 residues. The V end was cut by 0 bases, the J end by 0 bases, with 10 bases between. The chain's CDR3 is CASSLVSGSSYEQYF. CDR3 coding DNA: TGCGCCAGCAGCTTGGTTTCGGGGAGCTCCTACGAGCAGTACTTC. The full variable domain, completed using reference TRBV5-1 and TRBJ2-7, is KAGVTQTPRYLIKTRGQQVTLSCSPISGHRSVSWYQQTPGQGLQFLFEYFSETQRNKGNFPGRFSGRQFSNSRSEMNVSTLELGDSALYLCASSLVSGSSYEQYFGPGTRLTVT.

The chain has TRBV28 and TRBJ1-5; 9 bases agree with TRBD1. Germline CDR1 is MDHEN and CDR2 is SYDVKM. V was pared by 5 bases and J by 6 bases, with 8 bases of the junction left unmatched. The CDR3 runs 15 residues. For the CDR3, the DNA is TGTGCCAGCAGTACTACGACAGGGGGGGTTCAGCCCCAGCATTTT. Translation gives CASSTTTGGVQPQHF.

The gene calls are TRBV19 and TRBJ1-2; weak D call: TRBD1 (6 bases). This CDR3 contains 13 residues. V was cut by 3 bases and J by 4 bases, with 9 bases left in between. The germline V gene has CDR1 LNHDA and CDR2 SQIVND (reference sequence). The CDR3 coding sequence is TGTGCCAGTAGTATGTTAGGGGGCTATGGCTACACCTTC. This codes for CASSMLGGYGYTF.